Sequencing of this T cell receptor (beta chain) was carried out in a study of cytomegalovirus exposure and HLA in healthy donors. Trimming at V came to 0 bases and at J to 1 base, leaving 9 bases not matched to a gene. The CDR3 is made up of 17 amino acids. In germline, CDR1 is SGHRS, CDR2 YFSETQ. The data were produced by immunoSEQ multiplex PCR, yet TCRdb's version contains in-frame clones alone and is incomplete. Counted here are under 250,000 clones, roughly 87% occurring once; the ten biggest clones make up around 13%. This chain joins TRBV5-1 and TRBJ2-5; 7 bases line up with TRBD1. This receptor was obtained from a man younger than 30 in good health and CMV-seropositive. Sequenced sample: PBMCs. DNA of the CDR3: TGCGCCAGCAGCTTGGGACAGGGCTGGGGCCTCCAAGAGACCCAGTACTTC. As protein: CASSLGQGWGLQETQYF.